The 2 T cell receptor beta chains below all came from one sample that was sequenced in a study of T cells in localized non-small cell lung cancer. Clones were sequenced by immunoSEQ multiplex PCR, and TCRdb holds only the in-frame ones, with some missing. This table has fewer than 90,000 clones, approximately 84% appearing once. Sequenced here: peripheral blood, sampled before any cancer treatment. The receptor source for this set is a man aged 35 to 69 with stage I lung adenocarcinoma.

This rearrangement joins TRBV4-3 to TRBJ1-1; TRBD1 matches 8 bases. The J segment lost 8 bases and the V segment lost 0 bases, leaving 11 bases of the junction unmatched. The CDR3 sequence is 16 residues long. Per germline, CDR1 LGHNA and CDR2 YSLEER. CDR3 nucleotide sequence: TGCGCCAGCAGCCAAGATCTTTCGGGACAGGAAAAGGAAGCTTTCTTT. Translating gives CASSQDLSGQEKEAFF.

Comments on this clone: Other DNA variants within this sample encode the same CDR3. The chain uses TRBV7-9 and TRBJ2-1; tentatively, D is TRBD2 (5 bases). The CDR3 has 12 amino acids. The germline CDR1 and CDR2 sequences are SEHNR and FQNEAQ (reference sequence). Trimming pared 4 bases from V and 6 bases from J, leaving 7 bases between. The CDR3 nucleotides are TGTGCCAGCAGCTGGAGCGGCAATGAGCAGTTCTTC. Translating gives CASSWSGNEQFF. Combining the CDR3 with reference TRBV7-9 and TRBJ2-1 gives the whole variable domain DTGVSQNPRHKITKRGQNVTFRCDPISEHNRLYWYRQTLGQGPEFLTYFQNEAQLEKSRLLSDRFSAERPKGSFSTLEIQRTEQGDSAMYLCASSWSGNEQFFGPGTRLTVL.